This T cell receptor beta chain emerged from a study of T cells after yellow fever vaccination (dated by TCRdb to the late 2010s). Looking at the study overall: Staining for CD3, CD45RA, CCR7 and CD95 was used to sort memory subsets (EM, EMRA, CM and Tscm) on a BD FACS Aria III. The SMART-Seq v4 Ultra Low Input RNA kit was used to prepare libraries from fractions with low cell numbers. Blood samples were taken at several timepoints before and after primary and secondary immunization, and bulk PBMC replicates and cell subsets were isolated. To follow T-cell clones before and after both primary and booster YFV17D yellow fever vaccination, bulk TCR alpha and beta repertoires underwent longitudinal sequencing. Memory subsets were sorted on days 0, 15 and 45 and at 18 months after primary vaccination, and on days 0, 15 and 45 after the 30-year booster. Two healthy male donors made up the cohort, one aged 18 to 30 years and the other aged 30 to 40 years. On the study overall, not on this receptor specifically: Because only a couple of donors were included in the study, the extent to which the findings can be generalized is limited. After the booster, most of the clones that had expanded following primary vaccination were detected again (approximately 96% of CD4 and around 87% of CD8), which suggests that memory was broadly maintained. Compared with the primary T-cell response, the secondary T-cell response was weaker but faster, peaking on day 5 rather than day 15. In the sorted memory subsets on day 0, nearly all vaccine-responding clonotypes were below the level of detection. Computational filtering was needed because FACS-sorted repertoires could contain abundant contaminating clonotypes from the bulk population. A small fraction of clonotypes appeared in both the CD4 and CD8 compartments, likely as a result of convergent recombination.

This clonotype was seen many times. No base quality information exists; no much larger clone differs at one position. Synthesis of TCR cDNA relied on 5'RACE template switching, a step that introduced a universal primer site along with unique molecular identifiers. cDNA synthesis was primed from both the TCR alpha and TCR beta constant segments. Libraries were amplified in two PCR steps, with sample barcodes and sequencing adapters added in the second step. Sequencing of libraries was performed on Illumina HiSeq 2500 (2x100 bp) or NovaSeq (2x150 bp). The original pipeline was this. Demultiplexing of reads and collapsing into UMI consensus sequences were performed with MIGEC, and V(D)J alignment was carried out with MiXCR. Clonotypes responding to the vaccine were identified with edgeR on replicate PBMC samples, with the criteria of FDR below 0.01 and a log2 fold change above 5 up to day 15. Each bulk clonotype received a CD4 or CD8 identity based on whether the sequenced CD4 or CD8 repertoire contained that clonotype at higher abundance. To estimate how each clone was distributed across memory phenotypes, clonotype frequencies in memory subsets were weighted by the numbers of FACS-sorted cells. TCRdb ran its own pipeline on the public reads, namely fastp trimming at Q25 and MiXCR clone calling, and kept in-frame beta chains. Entries that share a CDR3 protein sequence are merged under the most common genes and DNA. The V and J calls and clone size come from TCRdb's table, not from the authors' own analysis. Across this sample there are 25,000 to 30,000 distinct CDR3 sequences, with over 5% seen only once. Of the sample, approximately 25% falls within the top ten clones.

Inclusive of the bounding cysteine and phenylalanine, the CDR3 is 15 residues long. Just the 45-base CDR3 DNA is kept, in frame starting at base 1. Looking up the germline V gene yields CDR1 SGHTA and CDR2 FQGNSA. V is cut back by 3 bases and J by 5 bases, with 7 bases in the junction unmatched. The treatment or condition label of this sample denotes: live attenuated yellow fever vaccine strain. PBMCs were isolated from peripheral blood using a standard Ficoll-Paque protocol. For sorted memory subsets, RNA extraction was done with the RNeasy Micro Kit. The source was PBMCs, either bulk or a sorted T-cell subset (CD4+, CD8+, memory, or dextramer-sorted; not recorded which), collected on the day of the yellow fever booster vaccination. The sequence is built from TRBV7-2 and TRBJ2-5, with 9 bases in between that match TRBD2. This TCR came from a man aged 30 to 39 who received the YFV17D yellow fever vaccine. At the DNA level, the sequence is TGTGCCAGCAGCTTTGTAGCGGGAGAGGGGGAGACCCAGTACTTC. Protein translation: CASSFVAGEGETQYF.